This T cell receptor beta chain was sequenced during a study of somatic mutations in cytotoxic T cells in rheumatoid arthritis (dated by TCRdb to 2017 to 2019). Regarding the research as a whole: Patient peripheral blood (just over 29 ml EDTA) was drawn right after diagnosis and before any treatment started. Some T-cell populations stained with V beta antibodies were sorted by flow on a FACSAria II or Sony SH800 to nearly 100% purity, with sorted V beta1+ cells additionally subjected to TCRB sequencing. Median age was essentially the same in the patient group and the control group. A total of around 65 rheumatoid arthritis patients and 15 to 20 healthy controls underwent TCRB deep sequencing. Whether expanded CD8+ T-cell clones in untreated, newly diagnosed rheumatoid arthritis carry somatic mutations was the study question, and clonality was characterized with TCRB deep sequencing.

CD4+ and CD8+ cells were isolated by positive magnetic bead selection on an AutoMACS, and purity was checked by flow cytometry. Clonal expansions were first screened by flow cytometry with a TCR V beta antibody panel, then characterized by TCRB deep sequencing of sorted CD8+ fractions. Peripheral blood mononuclear cells were isolated by Ficoll-Paque PLUS density gradient separation. DNA from CD4-enriched, CD8-enriched or PBMC samples was extracted using Nucleospin Tissue or Tissue XS kits and then quantified on a Qubit 2.0 fluorometer. General conclusions and limits of the study: The finding that TRBV07 was slightly underrepresented in patients was left unadjusted for multiple comparisons. There was no significant difference in CD8+ T-cell clonality between rheumatoid arthritis patients and age-matched healthy controls. CD8+ clonality increased with age in patients (Spearman r of about 0.45) but not in healthy controls. The antigen targets of the expanded CD8+ clones were unknown, and absence from virus-specific databases did not rule out viral specificity. Several identical CD8+ TCRB sequences were found in both blood and synovial fluid, and in 8 of 65 patients the largest CD8+ clone exceeded 20% of CD8+ cells.

On this clone itself: There is no known antigen for this receptor. Within one base of it there is no much larger clone, and no base qualities were kept.

Sequencing of TCRB CDR3 was done on genomic DNA with the immunoSEQ assay. As for the authors' bioinformatics: When patient CD8+ clones exceeding 1% were checked against published virus-specific TCRB sequences, only a few matched. Only productive TCRB rearrangements were included in the analyses. Defining a clone by its unique TCRB CDR3 sequence, the study calculated clonality as a productive clonality index derived from Shannon entropy. Repertoire overlap for a pair of samples was computed from each clone's template counts relative to total templates per sample. Flow cytometry-measured V-gene usage correlated with V-gene usage from TCRB sequencing, with a Spearman r of about 0.64. The clones in this table, taken by TCRdb from immuneACCESS, are in-frame only. Not every clone is retained; where verified, under half of the shortfall comes from an unresolved V gene, and the cause of the rest is unknown. The V and J calls and clone size are taken from that table; D and trimming were inferred from the DNA. Across this sample there are about 2,100 clones, with 85% seen only once. Less than 50% of the sample is taken by the ten largest.

CDR1 and CDR2 (MNHEY, SVGAGI) derive from the germline V gene. The CDR3, cysteine through phenylalanine, is 13 amino acids long. Solely the CDR3 DNA is kept, with 39 bases framed from the first base. The rearranged chain carries TRBV6-5 and TRBJ2-5; 8 central bases correspond to TRBD2. The J call may be mistaken, given a closer DNA end match to TRBJ2-7. The sequence came from a man aged 60 to 75 with rheumatoid arthritis. The source material was CD8+ T cells sorted from blood. Here the CDR3 is given as CASTLGRGYEQYF. The bases are TGTGCCAGCACCCTCGGGAGGGGCTACGAGCAGTACTTC.